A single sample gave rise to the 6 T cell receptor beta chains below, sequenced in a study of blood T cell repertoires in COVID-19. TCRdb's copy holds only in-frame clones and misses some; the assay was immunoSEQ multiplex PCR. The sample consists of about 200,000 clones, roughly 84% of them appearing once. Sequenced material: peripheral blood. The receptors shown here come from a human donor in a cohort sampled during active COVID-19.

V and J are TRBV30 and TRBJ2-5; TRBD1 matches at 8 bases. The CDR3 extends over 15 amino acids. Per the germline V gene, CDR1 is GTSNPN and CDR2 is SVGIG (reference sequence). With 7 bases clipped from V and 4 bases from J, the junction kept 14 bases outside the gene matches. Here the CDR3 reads CASGGGKVVGETQYF. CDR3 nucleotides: TGTGCCTCAGGGGGCGGGAAGGTTGTAGGAGAGACCCAGTACTTC.

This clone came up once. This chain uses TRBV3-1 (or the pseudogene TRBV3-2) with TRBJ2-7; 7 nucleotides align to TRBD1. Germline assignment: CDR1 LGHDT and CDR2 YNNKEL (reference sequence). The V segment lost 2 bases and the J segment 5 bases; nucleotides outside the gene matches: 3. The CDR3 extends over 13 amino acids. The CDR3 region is CASSQMTGHEQYF. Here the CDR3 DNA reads TGTGCCAGCAGCCAAATGACAGGGCACGAGCAGTACTTC.

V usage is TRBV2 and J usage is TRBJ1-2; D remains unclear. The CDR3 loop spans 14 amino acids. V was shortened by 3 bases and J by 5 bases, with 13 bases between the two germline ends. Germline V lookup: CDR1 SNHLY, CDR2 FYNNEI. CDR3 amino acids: CASSETPTSYGYTF. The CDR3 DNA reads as TGTGCCAGCAGTGAGACACCTACCTCGTATGGCTACACCTTC.

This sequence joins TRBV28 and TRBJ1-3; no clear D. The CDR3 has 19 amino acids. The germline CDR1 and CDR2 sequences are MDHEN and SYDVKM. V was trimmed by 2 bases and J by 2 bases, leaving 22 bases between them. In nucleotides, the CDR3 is TGTGCCAGCAGTTTAGAGGACTCCCCATATGCGAAGGCTGGAAACACCATATATTTT. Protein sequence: CASSLEDSPYAKAGNTIYF.

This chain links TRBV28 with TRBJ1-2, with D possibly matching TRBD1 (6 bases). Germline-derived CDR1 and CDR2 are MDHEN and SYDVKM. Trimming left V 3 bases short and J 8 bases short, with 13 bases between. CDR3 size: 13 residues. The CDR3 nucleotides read TGTGCCAGCAGTTTTTCAGGGGCCCGCGGCTACACCTTC. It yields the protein CASSFSGARGYTF.

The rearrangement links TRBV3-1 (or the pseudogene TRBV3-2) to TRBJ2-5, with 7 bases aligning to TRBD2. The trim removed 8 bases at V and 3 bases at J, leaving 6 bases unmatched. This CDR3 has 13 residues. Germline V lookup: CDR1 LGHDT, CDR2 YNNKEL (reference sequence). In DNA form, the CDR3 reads TGTGCCAGCTGCCGTGGGGGGGAAGAGACCCAGTACTTC. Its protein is CASCRGGEETQYF.